This T cell receptor (beta chain) was sequenced for a study of a mutant IDH1 vaccine in newly diagnosed glioma. This table comes from immunoSEQ multiplex PCR, and its TCRdb copy is limited to in-frame clones, with some not included. Of roughly 70,000 clones in the sample, approximately 84% were seen once. CDR3 length: 14 residues. Germline values: CDR1 SSHAT, CDR2 FNYEAQ (reference sequence). The time point is: week 11, during vaccination. The study gave 300 ug of mutant IDH1 20-mer peptide per vaccine dose, with topical imiquimod. As for this clone: Its specificity is not known. At one boundary the junction diverges from the germline segment, which might be a read error.

The receptor was isolated from a woman in her 50s with glioma. The chain joins TRBV7-7 to TRBJ1-3; 7 nucleotides match TRBD1. The sample here was PBMCs, taken from a glioma patient whose treatment included an IDH1 peptide vaccine. The CDR3 region is CASSPGQAGNTIYF. CDR3 nucleotide sequence: TGTGCTAGCAGCCCAGGACAGGCGGGAAACACCATATATTTT. The full variable domain, rest sourced from reference TRBV7-7 and TRBJ1-3, is GAGVSQSPRYKVTKRGQDVTLRCDPISSHATLYWYQQALGQGPEFLTYFNYEAQPDKSGLPSDRFSAERPEGSISTLTIQRTEQRDSAMYRCASSPGQAGNTIYFGEGSWLTVV.